The clone carrying this TCR beta chain was observed at least ten times. Antigen specificity is unknown. These data come from a study of CD8 T cells in ankylosing spondylitis. Study findings and constraints: Earlier studies detected some motif variants in reactive arthritis synovial fluid and blood. Disease-associated clonotypes exhibited CD8+ identity and were relatively infrequent in peripheral blood. The study identified a TCR beta motif of fewer than 10 highly homologous variants that appeared characteristic of ankylosing spondylitis blood. Researchers reportedly found disease-linked clones significantly enriched in matched ankylosing spondylitis synovial fluid.

V was shortened by 0 bases and J by 4 bases, with 3 bases between the two germline ends. Germline V gene sequence: CDR1 SGHRS, CDR2 YFSETQ. The CDR3 contains 12 residues. Scientists made TCR beta libraries using quantitative 5'-RACE with molecular barcodes. TCRdb passed the 5' RACE reads through MiXCR, listing each CDR3 protein once. The table has more than 650,000 distinct CDR3 sequences, 12% seen once. The sample taken for sequencing was blood, either unsorted or a sorted T cell fraction (not recorded which). V is TRBV5-1 and J is TRBJ2-3, with D uncertain. The sequence was collected from a male donor with ankylosing spondylitis. DNA of the CDR3: TGCGCCAGCAGCTTGGTTTCAGATACGCAGTATTTT. It is translated as CASSLVSDTQYF.